Shown below are 29 T cell receptor beta chains from a single sample sequenced in a study of shared clonotypes between healthy human individuals. The naive CD8 subset, CD45RO-negative cells positively selected for CCR7, excluded terminally differentiated effector memory CD45RA+ cells. Only in-frame clones appear in the TCRdb table, and some are missing; sequencing was by immunoSEQ multiplex PCR. Seen here are approximately 740,000 clones, nearly 95% observed once, and the top ten hold around 24%. Material for sequencing was naive CD8+ T cells sorted from blood. These receptors were obtained from a man aged 25-45 years in good health.

The chain couples TRBV14 to TRBJ2-7; 11 nucleotides agree with TRBD2. Germline V gene lookup returns CDR1 SGHDN and CDR2 FVKESK. This CDR3 contains 14 residues. The V gene end was trimmed by 4 bases and the J gene end by 2 bases; junction bases not matched to a gene: 1. The CDR3 DNA reads TGTGCCAGCAGCCGGGGACTAGCGGCCTACGAGCAGTACTTC. Translated, it gives CASSRGLAAYEQYF.

Concerning this clone itself: A much more abundant neighbour one base away suggests this may be a read error. The sample carries other DNA sequences with the same CDR3. This chain uses TRBV7-9 with TRBJ2-3; no reliable D call. Looked up from germline, CDR1 is SEHNR and CDR2 is FQNEAQ (reference sequence). V lost 5 bases to trimming and J lost 3 bases, with 3 bases between them. This CDR3 has 11 residues. CDR3 bases: TGTGCCAGCAGCCCGACAGATACGCAGTATTTT. It translates to CASSPTDTQYF.

This clone is a singleton in its sample. The gene calls are TRBV5-1 and TRBJ2-7; 8 nucleotides match TRBD2. The J segment lost 3 bases and the V segment lost 0 bases, leaving 8 bases of the junction unmatched. The V gene's germline CDR1 is SGHRS and CDR2 YFSETQ. CDR3 length: 16 amino acids. The CDR3 is CASSLGSGSGYYEQYF. The DNA for the CDR3 is TGCGCCAGCAGCTTGGGGAGCGGGAGCGGGTACTACGAGCAGTACTTC.

This clone has only one observation. This chain links TRBV7-4 with TRBJ2-7; 7 bases are a match to TRBD1. The CDR3 is 10 residues long. CDR1 is SGHVT, CDR2 SQSDAQ, per germline. CDR3 nucleotide sequence: TGTCGAAGGGGGCTCCACGAGCAGTACTTC. This translates into CRRGLHEQYF.

Written as DNA, the CDR3 is TGTGCCAGCAGTTTAGCGTACGGCTCCTACGAGCAGTACTTC. It specifies CASSLAYGSYEQYF. The genes are TRBV27 and TRBJ2-7; D is unresolved. The germline CDR1 and CDR2 sequences are MNHEY and SMNVEV (reference sequence). The CDR3 covers 14 residues. The germline V and J ends were trimmed by 2 bases and 0 bases, with 8 bases remaining between them.

V gene TRBV7-9 combines with J gene TRBJ2-5; maybe TRBD1 (6 bases). The CDR3 has 14 amino acids. Trimming left V 4 bases short and J 5 bases short, with 14 bases between. CDR1 SEHNR and CDR2 FQNEAQ come from the germline V gene (reference sequence). CDR3 in DNA: TGTGCCAGCAGCTCGATGTCAGGGGTGGAGACCCAGTACTTC. It codes for CASSSMSGVETQYF.

This sequence joins TRBV30 and TRBJ2-7; D unresolved. Trimming took 3 bases from V and 5 from J, leaving 14 bases between them. The CDR3 consists of 13 residues. Germline CDR1 reads GTSNPN; CDR2 reads SVGIG (reference sequence). The CDR3 coding sequence is TGTGCCTGGAGCTTAGGTAGTGGTAACGAGCAGTACTTC. Amino acids: CAWSLGSGNEQYF.

The chain is built from TRBV28 and TRBJ2-7, with a tentative D call TRBD2 (5 bases). From germline, CDR1 is MDHEN and CDR2 SYDVKM. This CDR3 comprises 15 residues. Trimming stripped 8 bases from V and 2 bases from J, with 19 bases between. The CDR3 DNA follows: TGTGCCAGCCAATACCTCAGCGGAACACCCTACGAGCAGTACTTC. Protein product: CASQYLSGTPYEQYF.

In its sample, this clone was seen once. V usage is TRBV5-4 and J usage is TRBJ2-5; D gene ambiguous. Trimming took off 4 bases at V and 4 bases at J, with 14 bases between the two ends. CDR3 length: 14 residues. The germline gives CDR1 SGHNT, CDR2 YYREEE (reference sequence). The CDR3 sequence is CASSDILVRETQYF. In nucleotides, the CDR3 is TGTGCCAGCAGCGATATCCTTGTTCGAGAGACCCAGTACTTC.

This sequence joins TRBV14 and TRBJ2-7, with 7 bases fitting TRBD2. Germline CDR1 SGHDN, CDR2 FVKESK. With V trimmed by 4 bases and J by 3 bases, 6 bases remained unmatched. The CDR3 has 14 residues. The CDR3 reads CASSLGLLIYEQYF. Here the CDR3 DNA reads TGTGCCAGCAGCCTGGGACTACTTATCTACGAGCAGTACTTC.

The V and J genes are TRBV2 and TRBJ2-3; 12 bases map to TRBD2. J lost 0 bases, V lost 3 bases, and 4 bases had no gene match. Germline V lookup: CDR1 SNHLY, CDR2 FYNNEI. CDR3 length: 17 amino acids. The CDR3 coding sequence is TGTGCCAGCAGTGATCTAACTAGCGGGAGGAGCACAGATACGCAGTATTTT. Encoded protein: CASSDLTSGRSTDTQYF.

V is TRBV4-1 and J is TRBJ2-7; 9 bases align to TRBD2. The V segment lost 0 bases and the J segment 5 bases; nucleotides outside the gene matches: 8. This CDR3 is 16 amino acids long. Per the germline V gene, CDR1 is MGHRA and CDR2 is YSYEKL. The CDR3 DNA sequence: TGCGCCAGCAGCCAAGAACCCCCCCCTAGCGGGAACGAGCAGTACTTC. It encodes CASSQEPPPSGNEQYF.

This chain joins TRBV14 and TRBJ2-1; perhaps TRBD1 as D (6 bases). Germline V gives CDR1 SGHDN, CDR2 FVKESK. Trimming took off 0 bases at V and 5 bases at J, with 26 bases between the two ends. There are 20 residues in the CDR3. The DNA for the CDR3 is TGTGCCAGCAGCCAAGATGAGTTGTGGGGTAGAACAGGGAAGAACAATGAGCAGTTCTTC. Protein: CASSQDELWGRTGKNNEQFF. The full variable domain, rest sourced from reference TRBV14 and TRBJ2-1, is EAGVTQFPSHSVIEKGQTVTLRCDPISGHDNLYWYRRVMGKEIKFLLHFVKESKQDESGMPNNRFLAERTGGTYSTLKVQPAELEDSGVYFCASSQDELWGRTGKNNEQFFGPGTRLTVL.

The chain links TRBV5-6 to TRBJ2-2; D is undetermined. The CDR3 covers 12 residues. V dropped 0 bases and J dropped 7 bases, with 4 bases sitting between them. The V gene's germline CDR1 is SGHDT and CDR2 YYEEEE. Here the CDR3 reads CASSLEIGELFF. DNA for the CDR3: TGTGCCAGCAGCTTGGAAATCGGGGAGCTGTTTTTT. The full variable domain, completed using reference TRBV5-6 and TRBJ2-2, is DAGVTQSPTHLIKTRGQQVTLRCSPKSGHDTVSWYQQALGQGPQFIFQYYEEEERQRGNFPDRFSGHQFPNYSSELNVNALLLGDSALYLCASSLEIGELFFGEGSRLTVL.

J is TRBJ2-1 and V is TRBV7-9; a weak D match, TRBD2 (5 bases). CDR3 length: 14 residues. V gave up 5 bases and J gave up 9 bases, with 17 bases separating them. Germline CDR1 reads SEHNR; CDR2 reads FQNEAQ (reference sequence). In DNA form, the CDR3 reads TGTGCCAGCAGCCGTCCGAACGAAAGCGGTGAGCAGTTCTTC. It encodes CASSRPNESGEQFF.

This chain uses TRBV27 with TRBJ2-7; D call uncertain. From germline, CDR1 is MNHEY and CDR2 SMNVEV (reference sequence). Trimming cost V 6 bases and J 7 bases, with 13 bases left between them. CDR3 length: 12 amino acids. CDR3 coding DNA: TGTGCCAGCAGCTCCACGAGCTGGGAGCAGTACTTC. Protein product: CASSSTSWEQYF.

The chain is built from TRBV7-9 and TRBJ1-3, with TRBD1 matching 9 bases. The CDR3 contains 18 residues. Per the germline V gene, CDR1 is SEHNR and CDR2 is FQNEAQ (reference sequence). V was pared by 5 bases and J by 1 base, with 12 bases of the junction left unmatched. This CDR3 reads CASSPSPGTGTSGNTIYF. The DNA of the CDR3 is TGTGCCAGCAGCCCAAGTCCCGGGACAGGGACATCTGGAAACACCATATATTTT.

This clone has only one observation. The chain is built from TRBV9 and TRBJ2-1; possibly TRBD2 for D (6 bases). V lost 4 bases to trimming and J lost 7 bases, with 18 bases between them. The germline gives CDR1 SGDLS, CDR2 YYNGEE. CDR3 length equals 15 residues. CDR3 sequence reads: CASSPPGLTVNEQFF. The CDR3 nucleotides are TGTGCCAGCAGCCCCCCGGGACTTACAGTAAATGAGCAGTTCTTC.

The chain is built from TRBV7-9 and TRBJ1-3, with no clear D. V lost 5 bases, J lost 4 bases, and 15 bases lay in between. The germline CDR1 and CDR2 sequences are SEHNR and FQNEAQ (reference sequence). The length of the CDR3 is 15 residues. In DNA, the CDR3 is TGTGCCAGCAGCCCCACCGGACTAGCAGGAAACACCATATATTTT. Encoded protein: CASSPTGLAGNTIYF.

This clone was observed once. The chain joins TRBV5-4 to TRBJ2-1; D unresolved. Trimming left V 2 bases short and J 6 bases short, with 15 bases between. The length of the CDR3 is 15 residues. Germline V gene data show CDR1 as SGHNT and CDR2 as YYREEE (reference sequence). For the CDR3, the DNA is TGTGCCAGCAGCTTCTGGACCAGGAGCAGCAATGAGCAGTTCTTC. This gives the protein CASSFWTRSSNEQFF.

This chain joins TRBV11-2 and TRBJ2-7; TRBD1 matches 8 bases. The CDR3 has 15 residues. Unmatched junction bases numbered 8, after V lost 5 bases and J lost 2 bases. Looked up from germline, CDR1 is SGHAT and CDR2 is FQNNGV. This CDR3 is CASSTAPGQAYEQYF. CDR3 in DNA: TGTGCCAGCAGCACAGCCCCGGGACAGGCCTACGAGCAGTACTTC.

This sequence joins TRBV7-8 and TRBJ2-3, with D hard to call. CDR3 length equals 18 residues. CDR1 SGHVS and CDR2 FQNEAQ come from the germline V gene. Trimming cost V 2 bases and J 8 bases, with 26 bases left between them. DNA for the CDR3: TGTGCCAGCAGCTTACCATTGGACCATTCACCGACGCGCGGTACGCAGTATTTT. Its protein is CASSLPLDHSPTRGTQYF.

V and J are TRBV5-1 and TRBJ1-1; D ambiguous. Germline V gene sequence: CDR1 SGHRS, CDR2 YFSETQ. The CDR3 totals 13 residues. V lost 2 bases and J lost 3, with 8 bases in between. CDR3: CASSLPGDTEAFF. The DNA for the CDR3 is TGCGCCAGCAGCTTACCTGGGGACACTGAAGCTTTCTTT.

The V gene is TRBV15, the J gene TRBJ1-3; no reliable D call. The CDR3 runs to 15 residues. V was trimmed by 0 bases and J by 0 bases, leaving 6 bases between them. Germline values: CDR1 LNHNV, CDR2 YYDKDF (reference sequence). The CDR3 spells CATSRDLDSGNTIYF. CDR3 DNA sequence: TGTGCCACCAGCAGAGATCTTGACTCTGGAAACACCATATATTTT.

This clone was seen a single time. The chain employs TRBV5-4 and TRBJ2-7, with D perhaps TRBD1 or TRBD2 (6 bases each). V lost 3 bases and J lost 0, with 10 bases in between. The CDR3 length is 14 residues. CDR1 SGHNT and CDR2 YYREEE come from the germline V gene (reference sequence). The CDR3, as DNA: TGTGCCAGCAGCTGGAAGGGGGGCTCCTACGAGCAGTACTTC. As protein: CASSWKGGSYEQYF.

CDR3 sequence (DNA): TGTGCCAGCAGCTTAACTCCGACAGGACAGCCCCAGCATTTT. This codes for CASSLTPTGQPQHF. The rearrangement uses TRBV5-6 and TRBJ1-5; tentatively, D is TRBD1 (6 bases). V gave up 2 bases and J gave up 7 bases, with 13 bases separating them. Germline CDR1 and CDR2: SGHDT and YYEEEE. The CDR3 loop spans 14 amino acids.

The CDR3 spells CASSSDRGPGGELFF. CDR3 DNA sequence: TGTGCCAGCAGCTCGGACAGGGGCCCTGGCGGGGAGCTGTTTTTT. V and J are TRBV7-9 and TRBJ2-2, with 9 positions matching TRBD1. Germline CDR1 SEHNR, CDR2 FQNEAQ (reference sequence). V lost 4 bases, J lost 7 bases, and 7 bases stayed unmatched. This CDR3 is built from 15 residues.

The rearrangement uses TRBV27 and TRBJ2-7; TRBD1 aligns across 7 bases. The CDR3 runs 15 residues. Germline assignment: CDR1 MNHEY and CDR2 SMNVEV (reference sequence). J lost 0 bases, V lost 4 bases, and 6 bases had no gene match. The CDR3 bases are TGTGCCAGCAGTTCACGGACAGGTTCCTCCTACGAGCAGTACTTC. Translated, it gives CASSSRTGSSYEQYF.

The rearrangement uses TRBV27 and TRBJ2-3, with D unresolved. CDR1 is MNHEY, CDR2 SMNVEV, per germline (reference sequence). The CDR3 runs 16 residues. Trimming stripped 5 bases from V and 0 bases from J, with 15 bases between. The CDR3 DNA follows: TGTGCCAGCAGTCCTGTGGGTGGAACTAGCACAGATACGCAGTATTTT. As protein: CASSPVGGTSTDTQYF.